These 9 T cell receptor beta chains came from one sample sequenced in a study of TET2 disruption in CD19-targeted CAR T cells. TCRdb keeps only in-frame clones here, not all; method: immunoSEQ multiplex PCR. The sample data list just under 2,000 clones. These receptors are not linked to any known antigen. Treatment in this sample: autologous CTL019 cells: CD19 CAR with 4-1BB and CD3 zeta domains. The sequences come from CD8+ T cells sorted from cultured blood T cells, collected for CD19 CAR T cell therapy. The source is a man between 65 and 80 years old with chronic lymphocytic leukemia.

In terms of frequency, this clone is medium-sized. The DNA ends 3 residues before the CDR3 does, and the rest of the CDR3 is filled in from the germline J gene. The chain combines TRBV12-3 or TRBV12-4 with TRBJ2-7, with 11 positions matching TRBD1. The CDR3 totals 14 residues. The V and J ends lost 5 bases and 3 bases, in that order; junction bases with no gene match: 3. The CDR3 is CASSPGTGGYEQYF. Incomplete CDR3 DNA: TGTGCCAGCAGTCCCGGGACAGGGGGCTACGAG.

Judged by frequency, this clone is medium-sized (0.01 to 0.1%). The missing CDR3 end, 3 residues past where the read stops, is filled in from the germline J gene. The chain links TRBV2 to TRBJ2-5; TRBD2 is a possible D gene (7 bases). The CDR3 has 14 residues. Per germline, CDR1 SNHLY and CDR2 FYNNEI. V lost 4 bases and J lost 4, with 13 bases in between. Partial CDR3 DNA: TGTGCCAGCAGTGCCCGGGGGGCGCGAGAGACC. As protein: CASSARGARET. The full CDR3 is CASSARGARETQYF.

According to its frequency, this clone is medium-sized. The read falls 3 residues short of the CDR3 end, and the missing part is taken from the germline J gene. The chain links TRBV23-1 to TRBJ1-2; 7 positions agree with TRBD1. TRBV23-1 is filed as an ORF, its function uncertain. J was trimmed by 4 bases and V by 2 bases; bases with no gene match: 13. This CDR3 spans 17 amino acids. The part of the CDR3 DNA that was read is TGCGCCAGCAGTCAACCTTCAGGGCAGGGGGACGTCTATGGC. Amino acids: CASSQPSGQGDVYG. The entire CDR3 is CASSQPSGQGDVYGYTF.

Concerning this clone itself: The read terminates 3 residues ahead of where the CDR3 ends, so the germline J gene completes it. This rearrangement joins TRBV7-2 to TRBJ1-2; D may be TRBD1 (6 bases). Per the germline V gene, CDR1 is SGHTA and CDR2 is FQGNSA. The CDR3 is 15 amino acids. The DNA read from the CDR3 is TGTGCCAGCAGCTTAGCCTCTGGACAGAACTACGAC. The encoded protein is CASSLASGQNYD. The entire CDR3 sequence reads CASSLASGQNYDYTF.

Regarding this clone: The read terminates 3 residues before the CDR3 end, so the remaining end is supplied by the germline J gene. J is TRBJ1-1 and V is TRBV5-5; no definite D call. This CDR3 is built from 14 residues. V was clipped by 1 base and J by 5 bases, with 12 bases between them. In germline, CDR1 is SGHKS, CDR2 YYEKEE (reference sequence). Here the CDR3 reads CASSLYRGVTEAFF. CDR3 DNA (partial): TGTGCCAGCAGCTTGTATCGCGGGGTTACTGAA. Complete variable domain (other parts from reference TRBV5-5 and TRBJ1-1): DAGVTQSPTHLIKTRGQQVTLRCSPISGHKSVSWYQQVLGQGPQFIFQYYEKEERGRGNFPDRFSARQFPNYSSELNVNALLLGDSALYLCASSLYRGVTEAFFGQGTRLTVV.

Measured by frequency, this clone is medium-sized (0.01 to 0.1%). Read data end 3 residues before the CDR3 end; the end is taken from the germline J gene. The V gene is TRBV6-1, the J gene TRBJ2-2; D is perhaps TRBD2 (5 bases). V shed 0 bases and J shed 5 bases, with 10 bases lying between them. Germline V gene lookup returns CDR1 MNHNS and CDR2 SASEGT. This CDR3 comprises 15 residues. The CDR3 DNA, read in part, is TGTGCCAGCAGTGAAGCGGTCCGAGGGACCGGGGAG. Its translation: CASSEAVRGTGE. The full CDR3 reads CASSEAVRGTGELFF.

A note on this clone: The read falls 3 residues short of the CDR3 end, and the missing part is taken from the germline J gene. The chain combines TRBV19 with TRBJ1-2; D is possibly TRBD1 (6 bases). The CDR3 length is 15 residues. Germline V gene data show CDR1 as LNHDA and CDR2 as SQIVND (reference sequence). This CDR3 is CASSMTSGGASDYTF. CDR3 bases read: TGTGCCAGTAGTATGACTAGCGGGGGGGCCAGTGAC.

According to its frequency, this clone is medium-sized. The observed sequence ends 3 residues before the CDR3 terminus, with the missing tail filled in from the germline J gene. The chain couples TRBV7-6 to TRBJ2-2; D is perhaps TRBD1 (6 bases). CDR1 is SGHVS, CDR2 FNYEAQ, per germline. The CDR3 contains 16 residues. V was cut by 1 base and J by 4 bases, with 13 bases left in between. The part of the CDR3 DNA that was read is TGTGCCAGCAGCTTAGAGGTGGACAGCTTCACCGGGGAG. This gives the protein CASSLEVDSFTGE. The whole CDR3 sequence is CASSLEVDSFTGELFF.

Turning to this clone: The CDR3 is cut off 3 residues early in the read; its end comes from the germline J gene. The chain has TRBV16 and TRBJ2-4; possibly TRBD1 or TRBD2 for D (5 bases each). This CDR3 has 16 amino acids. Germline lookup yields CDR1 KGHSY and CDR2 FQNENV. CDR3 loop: CASSRSSQGGNQPQYF. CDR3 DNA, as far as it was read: TGTGCCAGCAGCCGATCTAGCCAGGGTGGCAATCAGCCT.